This record concerns one T cell receptor beta chain sequence. The entry originates in a study of blood T cell repertoires in COVID-19. Study information: Nucleic acid was either cDNA or gDNA, and it came from T cells, B-cell-depleted T cells, or PBMCs.

The CDR3 length is 14 residues. Germline lookup yields CDR1 SGHAT and CDR2 FQNNGV. V lost 6 bases to trimming and J lost 6 bases, with 14 bases between them. Some clones are missing from TCRdb's copy, which holds only in-frame ones; the method was immunoSEQ multiplex PCR. The data contain around 350,000 clones, approximately 86% of them singletons. This sequence joins TRBV11-2 and TRBJ2-2; no clear D gene. The sequencing sample was made of peripheral blood. The TCR comes from a human donor in a cohort sampled during active COVID-19. The CDR3 loop is CASSQPISAGELFF. The DNA of the CDR3 is TGTGCCAGCAGTCAACCTATCTCCGCCGGGGAGCTGTTTTTT. The complete variable domain, with remaining parts taken from reference TRBV11-2 and TRBJ2-2, reads EAGVAQSPRYKIIEKRQSVAFWCNPISGHATLYWYQQILGQGPKLLIQFQNNGVVDDSQLPKDRFSAERLKGVDSTLKIQPAKLEDSAVYLCASSQPISAGELFFGEGSRLTVL.